The 24 T cell receptor beta chains in this list originate from one sample, sequenced in a study of CD8 T cells in ankylosing spondylitis. Study results and limitations: In ankylosing spondylitis blood, a motif of roughly 8 highly homologous TCR beta variants appeared characteristic.

Their cognate antigens are unknown. MiXCR was run by TCRdb on the 5' RACE reads, yielding one entry per CDR3 protein. This table has 750,000 to 850,000 distinct CDR3 sequences, around 11% appearing once. What was sequenced was blood, either unsorted or a sorted T cell fraction (not recorded which). Source of these receptors: a male donor with ankylosing spondylitis.

This clonotype came up a few times. The rearrangement links TRBV11-2 to TRBJ2-1; TRBD2 might be the D (6 bases). Trimming took 1 base from V and 5 from J, leaving 21 bases between them. This CDR3 is 18 amino acids long. CDR1 and CDR2 from the germline V gene are SGHAT and FQNNGV. The CDR3 loop is CASSLVPGEPAEDNEQFF. The CDR3 coding sequence is TGTGCCAGCAGCTTAGTTCCGGGAGAGCCAGCCGAGGACAATGAGCAGTTCTTC. The whole variable domain, remainder taken from reference TRBV11-2 and TRBJ2-1, is EAGVAQSPRYKIIEKRQSVAFWCNPISGHATLYWYQQILGQGPKLLIQFQNNGVVDDSQLPKDRFSAERLKGVDSTLKIQPAKLEDSAVYLCASSLVPGEPAEDNEQFFGPGTRLTVL.

This clonotype was seen a handful of times. The V gene is TRBV20-1, the J gene TRBJ1-4; D uncertain. V dropped 1 base and J dropped 3 bases, with 9 bases sitting between them. The CDR3 has 14 amino acids. Germline values: CDR1 DFQATT, CDR2 SNEGSKA (reference sequence). Here the CDR3 reads CSARGYSPNEKLFF. CDR3 coding DNA: TGCAGTGCTAGAGGCTACAGCCCTAATGAAAAACTGTTTTTT.

At least ten counts were recorded for this clonotype. The chain has TRBV20-1 and TRBJ1-4; D unclear. The CDR3 spans 14 residues. Trimming cost V 6 bases and J 0 bases, with 11 bases left between them. Per germline, CDR1 DFQATT and CDR2 SNEGSKA (reference sequence). CDR3 coding DNA: TGCAGTGCCGAGGGTGGATCAACTAATGAAAAACTGTTTTTT. Translation: CSAEGGSTNEKLFF.

This clonotype showed up just a few times. The V gene is TRBV20-1, the J gene TRBJ2-7, with 9 bases fitting TRBD1. The CDR3 runs to 17 residues. The V segment lost 6 bases and the J segment 4 bases; nucleotides outside the gene matches: 19. Germline values: CDR1 DFQATT, CDR2 SNEGSKA (reference sequence). CDR3: CSASPVGNRGRGYEQYF. CDR3 in DNA: TGCAGTGCCTCACCGGTGGGAAACAGGGGGCGAGGGTACGAGCAGTACTTC.

The chain joins TRBV2 to TRBJ1-5, with 8 bases matching TRBD1. The CDR3 loop spans 15 amino acids. With V trimmed by 6 bases and J by 6 bases, 10 bases remained unmatched. Looked up from germline, CDR1 is SNHLY and CDR2 is FYNNEI. As DNA, the CDR3 is TGTGCCAGCAGCTCTAGGACAGGGTGGACTCAGCCCCAGCATTTT. Translated, it gives CASSSRTGWTQPQHF.

This rearrangement joins TRBV5-5 to TRBJ1-1, with unresolved D. V lost 4 bases and J 1 base, leaving 11 bases between the germline ends. Germline assignment: CDR1 SGHKS and CDR2 YYEKEE (reference sequence). This CDR3 region has 14 residues. Here the CDR3 reads CASSPVTGNTEAFF. The CDR3 bases are TGTGCCAGCAGCCCCGTTACGGGGAACACTGAAGCTTTCTTT.

This clonotype appeared a few times. J is TRBJ2-3 and V is TRBV7-9; D remains ambiguous. Germline V gene lookup returns CDR1 SEHNR and CDR2 FQNEAQ (reference sequence). The CDR3 has 17 amino acids. V was shortened by 10 bases and J by 2 bases, with 25 bases between the two germline ends. Here the CDR3 reads CATPRGVEGTPTDTQYF. The CDR3 region has the DNA TGTGCCACCCCCCGAGGTGTGGAAGGAACCCCCACAGATACGCAGTATTTT.

V and J are TRBV11-2 and TRBJ2-1; 10 nucleotides match TRBD2. CDR1 and CDR2 from the germline V gene are SGHAT and FQNNGV. J gave up 7 bases and V 1 base, and 13 bases lay outside the gene matches. The CDR3 contains 18 residues. CDR3 DNA: TGTGCCAGCAGCTTAGTAGGGACTAGCGCTGGAACAGGAAATGAGCAGTTCTTC. It codes for CASSLVGTSAGTGNEQFF.

This clonotype has ten or more counts. J is TRBJ1-1 and V is TRBV5-5, with D unclear. V was trimmed by 2 bases and J by 1 base, leaving 12 bases between them. CDR1 is SGHKS, CDR2 YYEKEE, per germline (reference sequence). The CDR3 contains 15 residues. The CDR3 region is CASSFSRQENTEAFF. CDR3 DNA: TGTGCCAGCAGCTTCAGTCGGCAGGAGAACACTGAAGCTTTCTTT.

This clonotype was counted many times. This rearrangement joins TRBV6-1 to TRBJ2-6; a weak D match, TRBD1 (5 bases). CDR1 is MNHNS, CDR2 SASEGT, per germline. V was pared by 5 bases and J by 0 bases, with 14 bases between. The CDR3 has 17 residues. In DNA, the CDR3 is TGTGCCAGCAGTCAGGGTGCACTCTCCTCTGGGGCCAACGTCCTGACTTTC. It specifies CASSQGALSSGANVLTF.

This clonotype has at least ten counts. The CDR3 is CSASSAGQGNSEQYF. Written as DNA, the CDR3 is TGCAGTGCGTCCTCGGCGGGACAGGGGAATAGCGAGCAGTACTTC. V usage is TRBV20-1 and J usage is TRBJ2-7; TRBD1 aligns across 10 bases. J gave up 6 bases and V 6 bases, and 14 bases lay outside the gene matches. Germline CDR1 is DFQATT and CDR2 is SNEGSKA (reference sequence). CDR3 length: 15 residues.

In this sample, this clonotype turned up a few times. CDR3: CASSPRRDSLQETQYF. Here the CDR3 DNA reads TGCGCCAGCAGCCCGAGGCGGGACAGTCTCCAAGAGACCCAGTACTTC. V gene TRBV5-1 combines with J gene TRBJ2-5, with D perhaps TRBD1 (7 bases). CDR1 SGHRS and CDR2 YFSETQ come from the germline V gene. This CDR3 comprises 16 residues. Between the trimmed V and J ends, which lost 4 bases and 1 base, there was a span of 17 bases.

This clonotype was detected ten times or more. The gene calls are TRBV20-1 and TRBJ2-7, with TRBD1 identical over 7 bases. Germline CDR1 reads DFQATT; CDR2 reads SNEGSKA (reference sequence). The CDR3 length is 14 residues. With V trimmed by 2 bases and J by 6 bases, 10 bases remained unmatched. CDR3 residues: CSARRTTGFGEQYF. The CDR3 nucleotides are TGCAGTGCTAGACGTACGACAGGGTTTGGCGAGCAGTACTTC.

This clonotype appeared many times. V is TRBV29-1 and J is TRBJ2-5; D is ambiguous. V lost 7 bases and J 5 bases, leaving 14 bases between the germline ends. Germline V CDR1 and CDR2: SQVTM, ANQGSEA. The CDR3 consists of 12 residues. CDR3 nucleotides: TGCAGCGCAGAGTTGGCCGGGGAGACCCAGTACTTC. It encodes CSAELAGETQYF.

This clonotype was detected a few times. The chain combines TRBV5-1 with TRBJ2-5; D gene ambiguous. Germline CDR1 and CDR2: SGHRS and YFSETQ. Trimming removed 1 base at V and 5 bases at J, with 18 bases between. The CDR3 spans 16 residues. CDR3 DNA: TGCGCCAGCAGCTTGCCGCTGGGCCTAATAGGGGAGACCCAGTACTTC. Its protein is CASSLPLGLIGETQYF.

This sequence joins TRBV4-3 and TRBJ2-2; D not certain. The ends were cut back, 2 bases at V and 3 bases at J, with 4 bases in the middle. CDR3 length equals 13 residues. CDR1 is LGHNA and CDR2 is YSLEER in the germline V gene. CDR3 in amino acids: CASSQTHTGELFF. The CDR3 region has the DNA TGCGCCAGCAGCCAAACTCACACCGGGGAGCTGTTTTTT.

The CDR3 nucleotides read TGTGCCAGCAGTTTACTGCGGGAAGAGCAGTTCTTC. Translating gives CASSLLREEQFF. The chain employs TRBV28 and TRBJ2-1; possibly TRBD2 for D (6 bases). Germline values: CDR1 MDHEN, CDR2 SYDVKM. The CDR3 runs 12 residues. V was pared by 2 bases and J by 10 bases, with 9 bases between. The full variable domain, in which reference TRBV28 and TRBJ2-1 provide the parts outside the CDR3, is DVKVTQSSRYLVKRTGEKVFLECVQDMDHENMFWYRQDPGLGLRLIYFSYDVKMKEKGDIPEGYSVSREKKERFSLILESASTNQTSMYLCASSLLREEQFFGPGTRLTVL.

This clonotype was observed many times. The chain uses TRBV2 and TRBJ2-7, with D hard to call. V lost 8 bases and J lost 3, with 5 bases in between. The germline CDR1 and CDR2 sequences are SNHLY and FYNNEI. The CDR3 is 10 amino acids. The DNA of the CDR3 is TGTGCCAGCGGGATCTACGAGCAGTACTTC. It yields the protein CASGIYEQYF.

In this sample, this clonotype turned up a few times. The J gene is TRBJ2-1, the V gene TRBV5-1, with TRBD1 as a possible D gene (5 bases). The CDR3 covers 16 residues. Germline V lookup: CDR1 SGHRS, CDR2 YFSETQ. Trimming took off 1 base at V and 6 bases at J, with 17 bases between the two ends. CDR3 sequence reads: CASSLNVAGSGNEQFF. As DNA, the CDR3 is TGCGCCAGCAGCTTGAATGTCGCAGGGTCGGGCAATGAGCAGTTCTTC.

This clonotype was observed at least ten times. The chain carries TRBV15 and TRBJ1-4; D gene unclear. This CDR3 has 11 amino acids. Trimming removed 1 base at V and 8 bases at J, with 2 bases between. Per germline, CDR1 LNHNV and CDR2 YYDKDF (reference sequence). CDR3 region: CATSRGEKLFF. CDR3 nucleotide sequence: TGTGCCACCAGCAGAGGCGAAAAACTGTTTTTT.

This clonotype was recorded a few times. The chain joins TRBV20-1 to TRBJ2-2; D is possibly TRBD2 (5 bases). This CDR3 has 16 residues. V dropped 0 bases and J dropped 0 bases, with 11 bases sitting between them. Germline V gives CDR1 DFQATT, CDR2 SNEGSKA (reference sequence). CDR3 sequence: CSARDRWRANTGELFF. The CDR3 nucleotides are TGCAGTGCTAGAGATCGATGGCGGGCGAACACCGGGGAGCTGTTTTTT.

This clonotype has a count of ten or more. V usage is TRBV20-1 and J usage is TRBJ2-5, with D possibly called TRBD1 or TRBD2 (5 bases each). This CDR3 comprises 12 residues. V was trimmed by 5 bases and J by 4 bases, leaving 11 bases between them. CDR1 and CDR2 from the germline V gene are DFQATT and SNEGSKA (reference sequence). This CDR3 reads CSAPGTSETQYF. For the CDR3, the DNA is TGCAGTGCTCCCGGGACCTCAGAGACCCAGTACTTC.

This clonotype showed up just a few times. V and J are TRBV7-2 and TRBJ2-7; TRBD2 might be the D (6 bases). Trimming removed 1 base at V and 4 bases at J, with 14 bases between. The CDR3 totals 15 residues. Germline values: CDR1 SGHTA, CDR2 FQGNSA. The CDR3 DNA follows: TGTGCCAGCAGCTTAGTTGGGGGGAGTGGGTACGAGCAGTACTTC. This codes for CASSLVGGSGYEQYF.

This chain joins TRBV7-9 and TRBJ1-6; no clear D. Germline V CDR1 and CDR2: SEHNR, FQNEAQ (reference sequence). V shed 7 bases and J shed 0 bases, with 7 bases lying between them. This CDR3 is 14 amino acids long. This CDR3 reads CASTLGSYNSPLHF. CDR3 DNA sequence: TGTGCCAGCACCCTCGGCTCCTATAATTCACCCCTCCACTTT.